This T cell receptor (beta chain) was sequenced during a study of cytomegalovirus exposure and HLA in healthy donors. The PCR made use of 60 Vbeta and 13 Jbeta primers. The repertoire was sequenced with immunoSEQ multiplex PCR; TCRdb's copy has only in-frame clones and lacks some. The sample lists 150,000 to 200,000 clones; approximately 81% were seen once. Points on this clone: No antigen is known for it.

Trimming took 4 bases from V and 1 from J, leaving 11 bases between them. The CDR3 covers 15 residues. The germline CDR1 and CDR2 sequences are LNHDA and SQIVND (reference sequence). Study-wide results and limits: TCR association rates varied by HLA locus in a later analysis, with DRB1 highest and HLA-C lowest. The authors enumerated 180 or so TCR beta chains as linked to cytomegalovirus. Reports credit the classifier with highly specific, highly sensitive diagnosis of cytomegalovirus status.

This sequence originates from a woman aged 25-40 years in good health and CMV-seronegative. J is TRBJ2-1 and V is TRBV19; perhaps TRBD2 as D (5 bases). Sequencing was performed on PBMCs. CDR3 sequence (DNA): TGTGCCAGTAGTACTGAGACGGGGTCCTACAATGAGCAGTTCTTC. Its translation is CASSTETGSYNEQFF.